These T cell receptor beta chains were read from a single sample in a study of T-cell reconstitution after alpha-beta-depleted transplantation in children. TCRdb re-called the PCR reads through MiXCR, storing one row per CDR3 protein. The sample has some 200,000 distinct CDR3 sequences, 8.4% seen once. The starting material was PBMCs, mostly from graft donor cells, obtained 360 days after TCRalphabeta/CD19-depleted stem cell transplant. These receptors all come from a male patient aged 2-10 years who had a stem cell transplant for acute myeloid leukemia, so the T cells may come from the graft donor. CDR3s include the opening cysteine and the closing phenylalanine or tryptophan. Fields, in order: V gene, J gene, D gene, clone size, CDR3 DNA, CDR3 protein. A D gene is named only where the DNA matches it firmly. Rows give clone size only sometimes, using once, few, many, or a class for an expanded clone.

TRBV10-3	TRBJ1-6	-	many	TGTGCCATCAGTCCCTCGGGGGCCTCTTCACCCCTCCACTTT	CAISPSGASSPLHF
TRBV10-2	TRBJ2-6	-	few	TGCGCCAGCAGTGACATAGGCTCTGGGGCCAACGTCCTGACTTTC	CASSDIGSGANVLTF
TRBV10-3	TRBJ1-5	-	many	TGTGCCACCTACCAGGGTGTTGGCAATCAGCCCCAGCATTTT	CATYQGVGNQPQHF
TRBV29-1	TRBJ2-1	-	-	TGCAGCATATGGGACTTTTCCTACAATGAGCAGTTCTTC	CSIWDFSYNEQFF
TRBV28	TRBJ2-3	TRBD2	few	TGTGCCAGCAGTTTACTGGCTAGCGGGGCAGATACGCAGTATTTT	CASSLLASGADTQYF
TRBV5-1	TRBJ1-5	-	few	TGCGCCAGCAGCTTGGGCCTTAATAGCAATCAGCCCCAGCATTTT	CASSLGLNSNQPQHF
TRBV12-3/TRBV12-4	TRBJ2-3	TRBD1	many	TGTGCCAGCAGCTTCGGACAGGGCAGATCAGATACGCAGTATTTT	CASSFGQGRSDTQYF
TRBV3-1	TRBJ2-3	-	many	TGTGCCAGCAGCCAATTTTCAGCCTACACAGATACGCAGTATTTT	CASSQFSAYTDTQYF
TRBV3-1	TRBJ2-5	TRBD2	many	TGTGCCAGCAGCCAAGGGACTAGCCAAGACCAGTACTTC	CASSQGTSQDQYF
TRBV9	TRBJ2-5	-	many	TGTGCCAGCAGCGTAGGAGTGGACGAACAAGAGACCCAGTACTTC	CASSVGVDEQETQYF
TRBV12-5	TRBJ2-5	-	many	TGTGCTAGTGGTTTGGTCGTAGGACGGACCCAAGAGACCCAGTACTTC	CASGLVVGRTQETQYF
TRBV7-9	TRBJ2-2	-	-	TGTGCCAGCAGCTTAGACTGGGGCTCGACCGGGGAGCTGTTTTTT	CASSLDWGSTGELFF
TRBV20-1	TRBJ1-5	-	few	TGCAGTGCTAGTTACGGACGCAATCAGCCCCAGCATTTT	CSASYGRNQPQHF
TRBV12-3/TRBV12-4	TRBJ2-2	-	-	TGTGCCAGCAGTTTCGACGGGAGGAACACCGGGGAGCTGTTTTTT	CASSFDGRNTGELFF
TRBV20-1	TRBJ2-3	TRBD2	-	TGCAGTGCTAGTGGGACTAGCGGGAGCACAGATACGCAGTATTTT	CSASGTSGSTDTQYF
TRBV12-3/TRBV12-4	TRBJ2-2	-	many	TGTGCCAGCAGTTTCAGGCCGAACACCGGGGAGCTGTTTTTT	CASSFRPNTGELFF
TRBV4-3	TRBJ2-4	-	many	TGCGCCAGCAGCCAAGTGCAGTCGGACGTAAACATTCAGTACTTC	CASSQVQSDVNIQYF
TRBV29-1	TRBJ2-2	-	many	TGCAGCGGACAAGAAAACACCGGGGAGCTGTTTTTT	CSGQENTGELFF
TRBV20-1	TRBJ2-1	TRBD1	many	TGCAGTGTAGCAGGGGGCCGCTACAATGAGCAGTTCTTC	CSVAGGRYNEQFF
TRBV6-1	TRBJ2-6	-	-	TGTGCCAGCACCCTGGGACGCGATCCGTCATTTGGGGCCAACGTCCTGACTTTC	CASTLGRDPSFGANVLTF
TRBV5-5	TRBJ2-7	-	-	TGTGCCAGCAGCTTCTTTACAGGGTCTTCCTACGAGCAGTACTTC	CASSFFTGSSYEQYF
TRBV7-6	TRBJ2-3	-	few	TGTGCCAGCAGCTTACGTGGGGGACTTTGGACAGATACGCAGTATTTT	CASSLRGGLWTDTQYF
TRBV9	TRBJ1-6	-	-	TGTGCCAGCAGCGTAGATGGCGGGAATTCACCCCTCCACTTT	CASSVDGGNSPLHF
TRBV7-8	TRBJ2-1	-	many	TGTGCCAGCAGCCCCGTGGTGGCTAGCCCACGGGGTGAGCAGTTCTTC	CASSPVVASPRGEQFF
TRBV10-3	TRBJ2-1	TRBD2	-	TGTGCCATCGGAAATTATTTCTCGGCTAGCGGGGCCAATGAGCAGTTCTTC	CAIGNYFSASGANEQFF